This TCR beta chain was obtained from a study of blood T cell repertoires in COVID-19. CDR1 and CDR2 (germline): SGDLS, YYNGEE. The CDR3 spans 16 residues. Between the trimmed V and J ends, which lost 2 bases and 4 bases, there was a span of 16 bases. The protocol was immunoSEQ multiplex PCR, while the TCRdb copy is restricted to in-frame clones and leaves out a portion. Among 150,000 to 190,000 clones listed, less than 90% were seen once. Sequenced: peripheral blood. The chain links TRBV9 to TRBJ1-3; D ambiguous. The clonotype comes from a woman aged 70-85 years with acute or convalescent COVID-19. Written as DNA, the CDR3 is TGTGCCAGCAGCGTCGAGGCGTTCTTAAGGGGAAACACCATATATTTT. Its protein is CASSVEAFLRGNTIYF.